The 10 T cell receptor beta chains presented below share a single source sample, sequenced in a study of post-analysis software for immune sequencing data. Sequencing libraries made from TCR beta cDNA carried unique molecular identifiers. TCRdb passed the PCR reads through MiXCR, listing each CDR3 protein once. The sample records hundreds of thousands of distinct CDR3 sequences, approximately 46% being singletons. Findings of the study overall: When patients were compared with controls, 4 or 5 TRBV segments were more frequent, TRBV5-6, TRBV5-1 and TRBV20-1 among them.

Their cognate antigens are unknown. Sequencing input: blood. These receptors all stem from a girl between 10 and 17 years old with multiple sclerosis.

The rearrangement uses TRBV6-5 and TRBJ2-5, with 8 bases fitting TRBD1. CDR1 MNHEY and CDR2 SVGAGI come from the germline V gene. J gave up 2 bases and V 1 base, and 6 bases lay outside the gene matches. The CDR3 length is 16 residues. This CDR3 is CASSYFRTGRQETQYF. CDR3 bases: TGTGCCAGCAGTTACTTTCGGACAGGGCGGCAAGAGACCCAGTACTTC.

This clonotype was counted only a few times. The chain uses TRBV29-1 and TRBJ1-2; no clear D. The CDR3 is made up of 12 amino acids. The germline CDR1 and CDR2 sequences are SQVTM and ANQGSEA. The V gene lost 4 bases and the J gene lost 8 bases, with 14 bases spanning the gap. CDR3 coding DNA: TGCAGCGTTGGTTCAACCCAGAAGGGCTACACCTTC. It specifies CSVGSTQKGYTF.

V usage is TRBV7-9 and J usage is TRBJ2-7; possibly TRBD1 for D (6 bases). The CDR3 has 15 residues. V gave up 5 bases and J gave up 3 bases, with 17 bases separating them. Germline lookup yields CDR1 SEHNR and CDR2 FQNEAQ (reference sequence). The CDR3 sequence is CASSTVQGRGYEQYF. The CDR3 DNA is TGTGCCAGCAGCACGGTACAGGGTCGGGGCTACGAGCAGTACTTC.

This clonotype was picked up many times. The chain combines TRBV29-1 with TRBJ2-3, with D maybe TRBD1 (5 bases). The CDR3 contains 13 residues. Trimming took 1 base from V and 2 from J, leaving 7 bases between them. Germline CDR1 SQVTM, CDR2 ANQGSEA. CDR3 in amino acids: CSVEGRVTDTQYF. The DNA for the CDR3 is TGCAGCGTTGAAGGCAGGGTCACAGATACGCAGTATTTT.

Regarding this clonotype: Sequence at one end of the junction differs from germline and may be a read error. The chain joins TRBV5-4 to TRBJ2-1; 8 positions agree with TRBD2. The CDR3 is 13 amino acids. CDR1 and CDR2 (germline): SGHNT, YYREEE (reference sequence). CDR3 nucleotides: TGTGCCACCAGCGGGAGCTCCTACAATGAGCAGTTCTTC. Translating it yields CATSGSSYNEQFF.

The chain uses TRBV7-2 and TRBJ2-1; D perhaps matches TRBD2 (6 bases). In germline, CDR1 is SGHTA, CDR2 FQGNSA. This CDR3 has 16 amino acids. The V and J ends lost 0 bases and 4 bases respectively, with 13 bases between them. The DNA for the CDR3 is TGTGCCAGCAGCTTAGCGAGCGGGTGGTCGTACAATGAGCAGTTCTTC. It codes for CASSLASGWSYNEQFF.

The CDR3 coding sequence is TGTGCCAGCAGCCTAGGATCCTACCCTTCGATGTTAGCCAAAAACATTCAGTACTTC. This gives the protein CASSLGSYPSMLAKNIQYF. V and J are TRBV2 and TRBJ2-4; D not resolved. V was pared by 6 bases and J by 0 bases, with 24 bases between. Germline V gene sequence: CDR1 SNHLY, CDR2 FYNNEI. This CDR3 spans 19 amino acids.

This chain uses TRBV27 with TRBJ2-5; no firm D call. The length of the CDR3 is 14 residues. Trimming shortened V by 0 bases and J by 0 bases, and 5 bases separated the two germline ends. CDR1 and CDR2 from the germline V gene are MNHEY and SMNVEV (reference sequence). CDR3 loop: CASSLSRHQETQYF. CDR3 nucleotides: TGTGCCAGCAGTTTATCGAGGCACCAAGAGACCCAGTACTTC.

The chain carries TRBV5-1 and TRBJ2-1; 12 bases are shared with TRBD1. V shed 5 bases and J 9 bases; nucleotides not matched to a gene: 3. CDR1 is SGHRS and CDR2 is YFSETQ in the germline V gene. CDR3 length: 13 residues. The CDR3 sequence is CASRGQGASEQFF. The CDR3 region has the DNA TGCGCCAGCAGGGGACAGGGGGCGAGTGAGCAGTTCTTC.

V gene TRBV7-2 combines with J gene TRBJ2-4, with 9 bases identical to TRBD1. The DNA end is more similar to TRBJ2-7, so the J call may be wrong. CDR3 size: 15 residues. Germline V CDR1 and CDR2: SGHTA, FQGNSA. For the CDR3, the DNA is TGTGCCAGCGGTGCCGGGGACAGGGTTGCCCACGAGCAGTACTTC. Translation gives CASGAGDRVAHEQYF.